This T cell receptor beta chain was documented in a study of T cell repertoires in cytomegalovirus infection. Remarks on this clonotype: Its antigen remains unidentified. As the CDR3 is not closed by the conserved phenylalanine or tryptophan, this likely results from a read error.

The V end was cut by 5 bases, the J end by 4 bases, with 15 bases between. Germline CDR1 SGHTA, CDR2 FQGNSA. The CDR3 consists of 15 residues. In TCRdb, the reads were re-called with MiXCR into one record per CDR3 protein. Among around 800,000 distinct CDR3 sequences listed, 30% to 35% were seen once. The receptor was derived from a human donor in good health (CMV status not recorded). Some clones in this sample may be carry-over from other donors' samples. Here the sequenced sample was cultured CD8+ T cells from PBMCs, taken from culture after CMV antigen stimulation. The rearrangement uses TRBV7-2 and TRBJ2-1, with TRBD1 as a possible D gene (7 bases). DNA of the CDR3: TGTGCCAGCAGCCAAGGAGGGGGCCCTTACAATGAGCAGTTCTCC. Residues: CASSQGGGPYNEQFS.